Here is one T cell receptor (beta chain) with its context. Its antigen is as yet unknown. Each CDR3 protein is one row after TCRdb ran MiXCR on the reads. This sample has 900,000 to 950,000 distinct CDR3 sequences, with about a third found just once. This sample was included in a study of T cell repertoires in cytomegalovirus infection. Per the germline V gene, CDR1 is ENHRY and CDR2 is SYGVKD. The CDR3 has 11 residues. Trimming took off 2 bases at V and 4 bases at J, with 3 bases between the two ends. The sequence was collected from a human donor in good health (CMV status not recorded). Some clones in this sample may be carry-over from other donors' samples. The sample here was cultured CD8+ T cells from PBMCs, taken from culture after CMV antigen stimulation. The V gene is TRBV10-3, the J gene TRBJ2-7; D unresolved. The DNA for the CDR3 is TGTGCCATCAGTGAGGGATACGAGCAGTACGTC. Translating gives CAISEGYEQYV.